This T cell receptor beta chain was captured in a study of CD8 T cells in Susac syndrome (dated by TCRdb to the late 2010s). Looking at the study overall: Repertoire sequencing was used to test whether CD8+ T cell activation and differentiation in Susac syndrome was antigen driven. Overall study results and their limits: The study acknowledged that relatively few individuals were included in the TCR sequencing and HLA analysis.

Remarks on this clonotype: Its antigen specificity is not known. Base quality data are lacking; no much larger clone is found one base away.

RNA was extracted with the RNeasy kit and 0.5 to 1 ug was reverse transcribed using random hexamers. The immunoSEQ multiplex PCR assay, covering 54 Vbeta and 13 Jbeta segments, was used to amplify TCR beta CDR3 regions. Bias from PCR amplification was corrected by using a synthetic template baseline for primer optimization and for computational correction. Turning to the authors' computational methods: Only productive sequences were kept, with reads annotated to V, D and J genes according to IMGT and analyzed in immunoSEQ Analyzer. Clonality was calculated as one minus the Shannon entropy normalized by log2 of the number of productive unique sequences. For each patient and control, public and private clones were evaluated within the 100 most prevalent clones. Susac-specific clones were defined as absent from healthy and MS cohorts, some 1,000 published viral clones and other ImmuneACCESS disease sequences. TCRdb reanalyzed the raw reads on its own, using fastp at Q25 for trimming and MiXCR for clone calling, and kept in-frame beta chains. CDR3 protein duplicates are merged, each entry listing the most common genes and DNA. The V and J calls follow TCRdb's processing rather than the paper's. Recorded for this sample are about 130,000 distinct CDR3 sequences; approximately 96% of them occurred a single time. Clones ranked in the top ten supply roughly 0.087% of the sample.

High-throughput TCR beta sequencing profiled peripheral blood CD8+ and CD4+ T cells from healthy donors, Susac syndrome patients and multiple sclerosis patients. The healthy donors served as controls matched for age and sex. Bulk CD8+ and CD4+ T cells were purified by magnetic negative isolation, whereas CD8+ TEMRA cells were enriched by FACS. Blood was drawn into EDTA tubes, processed within 24 hours, and PBMCs were isolated by density gradient centrifugation. PBMCs intended for TCR sequencing were frozen in liquid nitrogen and were later thawed in a 37 degrees C water bath. A purity of at least 90% was achieved for sorted or isolated CD4+, CD8+ and CD8+ TEMRA cells. Including the terminal cysteine and phenylalanine, the CDR3 comprises 14 residues. Only CDR3 DNA remains: 42 bases, in frame from the first base. CDR1 and CDR2 were assigned from the germline V gene (reference sequence) as DFQATT and SNEGSKA. V is pruned by 6 bases and J by 9 bases, leaving 15 bases of the junction without a gene match.

The V gene is TRBV20-1 and the J gene is TRBJ2-7; 9 central nucleotides agree with TRBD1. The specimen sequenced was CD4+ T cells from PBMCs. The receptor comes from a human donor in good health. Read as DNA, the sequence is TGCAGTGCGTTCTGGACAGGGGAAAATCGCGGGCAGTACTTC. Translated, this gives CSAFWTGENRGQYF.